This T cell receptor (beta chain) was documented in a study of cytomegalovirus exposure and HLA in healthy donors (dated 2017 in TCRdb). Background for the entire study: An earlier analysis of 587 of the donors reported about 250 Gb of sequence data and 120 million or so unique TCR beta sequences from about 200 million T cells. Around 330 gigabases of sequencing data and tens of millions of unique TCR sequences made up an early release that covered 640 HLA-typed donors. Of the approximately 370 genotyped donors, 80% to 90% were placed in the genetic ancestry cluster associated with self-reported Caucasian donors. The study aimed to test whether cataloging public T cell receptors could reveal signatures of past pathogen exposure. The T cell repertoires of several hundred subjects were profiled by immunosequencing and related to cytomegalovirus serostatus. In addition to the first cohort of around 670 subjects, a separate validation cohort of 120 different subjects was used. High-throughput TCR immunosequencing, statistical association of individual TCRs with disease status, and machine learning were combined to predict cytomegalovirus infection status. In a later analysis, previously published TCR beta repertoires from about 670 donors were re-analyzed and high-resolution HLA genotyping was added so that TCR occurrence patterns could be studied. The later analysis used no new phenotypic data to find candidate immune exposures, relying instead on TCR beta sequences and their occurrence across donors. An earlier analysis of about 600 of the donors used high-throughput TCR beta sequencing to judge whether each TCR beta V gene segment behaved as functional or pseudogenic. Donor age, sex, ethnicity and CMV serostatus were compiled alongside the repertoire data. A later genetic analysis took genome-wide SNP genotypes for about 55% of the 666 donors and used that subset as a discovery cohort. All discovery cohort repertoires had been generated on a single sequencing platform. HLA typing covered class I and class II loci at four-digit resolution. The number of donors typed differed by locus, with about 629-630 for A, B, C, DRB1 and DQB1, around 500 for DQA1, 600 to 610 for DPA1, and about 450 for DPB1. Roughly 5 DR-DQ haplotypes were handled as single units for association and clustering, since linkage in the cohort was strong. Among under 450 genotyped donors of the cohort, an average of 235,054 unique TCR beta nucleotide sequences were sequenced per donor, roughly 18% of them non-productive.

Study-level results and caveats: In an earlier analysis of approximately 600 of the donors, most TCR beta V segments were observed in productive rearrangements about 87% or about 30% of the time, broadly matching IMGT annotations. The cohort was sequenced for TCR beta chains only, and without alpha or paired-chain data the features that could be detected were limited. In both the original and validation cohorts, the classifier was reported to diagnose cytomegalovirus status with high specificity and sensitivity. When HLA alleles, especially DR and DQ, strongly co-occurred, TCR associations were difficult to assign to individual alleles. A few of the identified cytomegalovirus-associated TCR beta chains were confirmed in vitro to be specific for cytomegalovirus antigens. In a later analysis, HLA-associated TCR beta chains were found to be more clonally expanded and to have lower generation probabilities than equally common non-associated chains. Specific HLA alleles were associated with 15,000 to 20,000 TCR beta sequences at a false discovery rate of 0.05 in a later analysis. The only immune exposure information available for the cohort was CMV serostatus. Several of the top co-occurrence clusters appeared to be linked to parvovirus B19, influenza, CMV and Epstein-Barr virus, according to a later analysis. A cluster of highly shared sequence variants was judged likely to represent a technical artifact of the sequencing pipeline. A later analysis found that most CMV-associated TCR beta chains appeared HLA-restricted, with HLA associations seemingly driven largely by CMV exposure. According to the authors, the approach could potentially be generalized to other disease states and immunological phenotypes. In a later analysis, TCR association rates were found to vary across HLA loci, with the most associated TCRs seen for DRB1 alleles and the fewest for HLA-C alleles. The earlier analysis of 587 of the donors excluded 15 to 20 rarely observed V segments, including chromosome 9 orphons, because counts were too low. A further reported finding was that TCR beta sequences accurately predicted the HLA-A and HLA-B alleles for most subjects in the first cohort. Linkage disequilibrium might explain the correlated functional status among segregating V segments, but an unknown experimental factor could not be excluded. While some public TCRs were present in many individuals, most TCR sequences turned up only very rarely across donors. A later genetic analysis associated a missense DCLRE1C variant with V-gene and J-gene trimming of TCR beta chains, and an independent cohort replicated the association. Because the 87-base-pair reads could not distinguish some IMGT-functional V segments, including TRBV6-2 and TRBV6-3, those segments were excluded. Because HLA typing was missing for some donors at each locus, association tests included only the typed subset. According to a later genetic analysis, donors in an Asian-associated ancestry cluster had fewer N-insertions in productive TCRs than the approximately 670-donor mean. Presence/absence analyses assumed roughly uniform sequencing depth across donors, an assumption that may not hold. The study listed 150 to 200 TCR beta chains as associated with cytomegalovirus.

The cohort comprised several hundred healthy bone marrow donors. Cohort members were all nominally healthy when sampled, although unrecorded immune exposures were likely present. The donor tested CMV seronegative, placing the donor among the 350 or so seronegative members of the cohort. Every donor gave a peripheral blood sample, and the peripheral blood mononuclear cells from that sample were used for TCR beta sequencing. The Qiagen DNeasy Blood Extraction Kit was used to extract genomic DNA from the blood cell samples. Library preparation was by the immunoSEQ multiplex PCR assay. For the multiplex PCR, a mixture combining 60 forward primers for TCR Vbeta segments and 13 reverse primers for TCR Jbeta segments was used. A multiplex PCR assay on genomic DNA amplified the CDR3 region of rearranged TCR beta genes. The Illumina HiSeq System was used to sequence the amplified TCR beta libraries as 87-base-pair reads. Under the source paper's analysis protocol: A later analysis counted tens of millions of unique TCR beta chains across the 650 to 700 repertoires, and roughly 11 million of these chains were shared by at least two donors. Raw reads were error-corrected and collapsed into unique sequences with a nearest-neighbor algorithm that merged closely related sequences to remove PCR and sequencing errors. Alignment of CDR3 sequences to IMGT reference sequences was used to assign V, D and J gene segments. For a sequence to be retained, a match of at least six nucleotides was required to both a V gene segment and a J gene segment. A rearrangement counted as productive if the CDR3 had no stop codons and remained in frame with V and J, and every other rearrangement counted as non-productive. Following IMGT convention, CDR3 was defined as the stretch from the second conserved V-encoded cysteine to the conserved J-encoded phenylalanine. The earlier analysis of 550 to 650 of the donors excluded any sequence lacking an unambiguous match to a single V gene segment. An earlier analysis of 500 to 700 of the donors classified V segments as functional when productive rearrangements were above 56.7% and as segregating when the standard deviation between donors was above 5%. A statistical classification framework was developed to diagnose cytomegalovirus status using the catalog of TCR beta chain sequences. In a later analysis, TCR nucleotide sequences were compared against IMGT/GENE-DB human TR gene sequences so that V and J genes could be assigned. A later analysis assigned CDR3 sequences and most-parsimonious VDJ recombination scenarios with the TCRdist pipeline. In a later analysis, each TCR beta chain was defined by its CDR3 amino acid sequence together with its V-gene family, and reads without a unique V-gene family were excluded. As a way to deal with suspected cross-contamination and a sequencing artifact, a later analysis dropped more than 500 nucleotide sequences that were highly shared and had low generation probability. In a later analysis, a clonal expansion index was calculated for each public chain from normalized within-repertoire ranks of inferred template counts. Generation probabilities in a later analysis came from a VDJ recombination model fitted to out-of-frame rearrangements, and those results were checked against IGoR. Hypergeometric tests were used in a later analysis to score TCR-TCR, TCR-HLA and TCR-CMV co-occurrence, with a repertoire-size bias correction applied to the TCR pairs. A later analysis estimated false discovery rates by permuting HLA or CMV assignments 20 times. A later analysis grouped co-occurring TCRs with DBSCAN, adding TCRdist sequence similarity when clustering within HLA-allele-positive subsets. For co-occurrence clustering, repertoires with fewer than 30,000 or more than 120,000 public chains were excluded, along with five repertoires with anomalous nucleotide sharing. Imported from immuneACCESS, the table was reduced by TCRdb to in-frame sequences with V and J called. These copies leave out some clones; in studies compared against another copy, an unresolved V gene accounts for under half, and the cause of the remainder is not known. The V and J calls and clone size are taken from that table; D and trimming were inferred from the DNA. The table for this sample lists some 220,000 clones; 85% to 90% of them were counted only once. The biggest ten clones account for more than 0.8% of the sample.

CDR1 and CDR2, per the germline V gene, are KGHSH and LQKENI. The CDR3 runs 12 residues from the cysteine to the phenylalanine. Just the 36-base CDR3 DNA is kept, in frame starting at base 1. The germline ends are 5 bases apart after V is trimmed by 0 bases and J by 5 bases. With respect to this clone: Its binding antigen is unknown. Per-base qualities were not stored, and no clone one base away is much larger.

The rearrangement combines TRBV18 with TRBJ2-7; the D gene is not confidently resolved. Material for sequencing was PBMCs. The source of this sequence is a woman aged 18-29 years in good health and CMV-seronegative. This receptor carries the CDR3 CASSPPFHEQYF. The sequence in DNA is TGTGCCAGCTCACCACCCTTCCACGAGCAGTACTTC.